This T cell receptor beta chain appears in the sequencing data of a study of regulatory T cells in long-lasting Graves disease. The CDR3 extends over 16 amino acids. CDR1 is MNHNS and CDR2 is SASEGT in the germline V gene. The V gene lost 8 bases and the J gene lost 0 bases, with 19 bases spanning the gap. Arm-PCR of CDR3 regions and iRepertoire HTBI primers were the basis on which TCR beta libraries were built. MiXCR, applied by TCRdb to the multiplex PCR reads, yields one record per CDR3 protein. The sample shows roughly 300,000 distinct CDR3 sequences, roughly a fifth of them seen only once. This clonotype was found a few times. A much bigger clone sits one base away, suggesting this may be a read error. Time point here: persistent/refractory GD, antithyroid drugs over 5 years with positive TRAb. RNA from PBMCs was the source of the TCR library. The patients were enrolled through endocrinology in Xi'an, China.

V is TRBV6-1 and J is TRBJ1-2; D gene ambiguous. The sequenced sample was peripheral blood mononuclear cells (PBMCs), obtained when the disease was refractory, from a patient treated with antithyroid drugs. The receptor was derived from a female donor with Graves disease. This CDR3 reads CASHSYRDVANYGYTF. The CDR3 DNA reads as TGTGCCAGCCACAGCTACCGAGATGTGGCTAACTATGGCTACACCTTC.